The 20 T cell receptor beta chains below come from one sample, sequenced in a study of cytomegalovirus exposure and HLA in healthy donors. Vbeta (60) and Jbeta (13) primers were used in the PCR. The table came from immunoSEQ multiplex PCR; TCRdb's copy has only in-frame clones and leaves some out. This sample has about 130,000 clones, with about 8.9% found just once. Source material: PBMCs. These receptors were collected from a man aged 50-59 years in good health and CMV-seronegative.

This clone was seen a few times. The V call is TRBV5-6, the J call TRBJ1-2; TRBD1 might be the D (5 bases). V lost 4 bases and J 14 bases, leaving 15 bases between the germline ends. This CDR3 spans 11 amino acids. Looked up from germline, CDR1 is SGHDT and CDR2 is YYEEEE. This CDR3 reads CASSQGTFGTF. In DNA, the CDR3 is TGTGCCAGCAGCCAGGGAACCTTCGGGACCTTC.

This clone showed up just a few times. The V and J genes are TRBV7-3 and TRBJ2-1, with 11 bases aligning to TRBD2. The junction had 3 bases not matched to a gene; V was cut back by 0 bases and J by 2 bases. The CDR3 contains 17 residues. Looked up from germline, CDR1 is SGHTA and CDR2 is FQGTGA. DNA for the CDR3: TGTGCCAGCAGCTTAACATTAGCGGGGGGGACCTACAATGAGCAGTTCTTC. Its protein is CASSLTLAGGTYNEQFF.

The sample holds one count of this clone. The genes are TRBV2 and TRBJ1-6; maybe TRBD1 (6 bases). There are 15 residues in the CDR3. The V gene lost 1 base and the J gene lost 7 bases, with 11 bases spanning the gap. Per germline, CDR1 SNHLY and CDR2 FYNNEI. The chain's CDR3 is CASSEDQGTNSPLHF. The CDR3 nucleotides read TGTGCCAGCAGTGAAGATCAGGGGACAAATTCACCCCTCCACTTT.

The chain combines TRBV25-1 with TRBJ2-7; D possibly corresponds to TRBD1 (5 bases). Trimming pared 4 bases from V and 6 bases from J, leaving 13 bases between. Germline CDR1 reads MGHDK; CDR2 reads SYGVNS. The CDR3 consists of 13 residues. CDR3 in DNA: TGTGCCAGCAGTGGAACAGGACGGCGCGAGCAGTACTTC. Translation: CASSGTGRREQYF.

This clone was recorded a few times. As DNA, the CDR3 is TGTGCCAGCAGCCGGGGACAGGGGGCAGAAACTGAAGCTTTCTTT. Translated, it gives CASSRGQGAETEAFF. This chain uses TRBV11-1 with TRBJ1-1; TRBD1 matches 12 bases. Trimming cost V 5 bases and J 5 bases; bases outside gene matches: 6. The CDR3 covers 15 residues. Germline-derived CDR1 and CDR2 are SGHAT and FQDESV (reference sequence).

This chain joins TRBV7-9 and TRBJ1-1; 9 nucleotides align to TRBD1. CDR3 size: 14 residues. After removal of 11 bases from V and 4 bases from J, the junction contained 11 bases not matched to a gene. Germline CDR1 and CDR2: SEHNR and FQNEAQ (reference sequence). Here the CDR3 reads CAGKTGGKGTEAFF. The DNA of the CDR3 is TGTGCCGGTAAGACAGGGGGAAAGGGCACTGAAGCTTTCTTT.

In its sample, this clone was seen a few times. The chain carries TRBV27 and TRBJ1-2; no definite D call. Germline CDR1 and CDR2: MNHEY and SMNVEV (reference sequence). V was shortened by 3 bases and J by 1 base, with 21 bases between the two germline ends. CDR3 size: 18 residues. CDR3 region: CASSFSGIGLTSNYGYTF. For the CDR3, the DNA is TGTGCCAGCAGTTTCTCGGGGATAGGACTAACTAGTAACTATGGCTACACCTTC.

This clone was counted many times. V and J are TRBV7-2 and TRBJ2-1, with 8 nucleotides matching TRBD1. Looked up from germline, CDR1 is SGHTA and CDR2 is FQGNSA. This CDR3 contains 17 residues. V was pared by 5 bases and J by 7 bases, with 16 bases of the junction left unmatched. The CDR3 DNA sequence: TGTGCCAGCAGCCTTTGGACAGGGCCTAGGGTGGGGAATGAGCAGTTCTTC. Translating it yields CASSLWTGPRVGNEQFF.

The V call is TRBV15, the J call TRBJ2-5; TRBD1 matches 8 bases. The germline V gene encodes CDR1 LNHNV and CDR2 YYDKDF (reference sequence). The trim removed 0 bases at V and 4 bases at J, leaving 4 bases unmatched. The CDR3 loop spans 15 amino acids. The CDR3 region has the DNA TGTGCCACCAGCAGAGAACAGGGGGTGGGAGAGACCCAGTACTTC. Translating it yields CATSREQGVGETQYF.

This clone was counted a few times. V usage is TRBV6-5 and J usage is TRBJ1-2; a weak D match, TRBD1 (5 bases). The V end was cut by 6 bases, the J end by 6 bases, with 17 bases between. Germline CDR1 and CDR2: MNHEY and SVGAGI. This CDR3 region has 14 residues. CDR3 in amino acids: CASSYGGKSDGYTF. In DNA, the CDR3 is TGTGCCAGCAGCTACGGGGGGAAATCAGATGGCTACACCTTC.

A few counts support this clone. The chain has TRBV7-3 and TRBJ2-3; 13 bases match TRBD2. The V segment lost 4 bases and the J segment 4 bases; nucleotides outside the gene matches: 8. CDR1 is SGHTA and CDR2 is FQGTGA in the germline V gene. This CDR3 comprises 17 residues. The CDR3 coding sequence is TGTGCCAGCAGCTACGGGACTAGCGGGATTGGAGCAGATACGCAGTATTTT. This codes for CASSYGTSGIGADTQYF.

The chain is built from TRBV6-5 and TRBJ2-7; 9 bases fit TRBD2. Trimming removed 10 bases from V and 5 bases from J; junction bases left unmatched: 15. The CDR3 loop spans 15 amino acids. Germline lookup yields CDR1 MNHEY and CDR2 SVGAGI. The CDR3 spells CATSRSGGTMDEQYF. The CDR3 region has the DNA TGTGCCACCTCCAGAAGCGGGGGGACTATGGACGAGCAGTACTTC.

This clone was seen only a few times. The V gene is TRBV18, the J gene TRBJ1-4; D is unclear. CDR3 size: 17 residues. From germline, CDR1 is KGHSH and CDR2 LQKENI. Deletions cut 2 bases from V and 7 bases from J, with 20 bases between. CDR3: CASSPTHGKRISEKLFF. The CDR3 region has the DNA TGTGCCAGCTCACCAACCCACGGGAAGAGAATTAGTGAAAAACTGTTTTTT.

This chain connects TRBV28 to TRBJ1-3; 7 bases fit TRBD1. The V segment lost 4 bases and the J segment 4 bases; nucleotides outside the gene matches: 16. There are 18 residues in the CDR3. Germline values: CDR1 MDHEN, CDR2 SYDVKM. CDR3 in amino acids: CASSSTGEGRLGGNTIYF. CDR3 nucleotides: TGTGCCAGCAGTTCAACAGGGGAAGGACGCTTAGGGGGAAACACCATATATTTT.

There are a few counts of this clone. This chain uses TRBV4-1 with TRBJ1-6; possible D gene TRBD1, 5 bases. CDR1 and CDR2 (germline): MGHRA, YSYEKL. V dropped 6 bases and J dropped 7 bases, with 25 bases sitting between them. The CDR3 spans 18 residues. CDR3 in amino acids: CASSRTYQGKNGNSPLHF. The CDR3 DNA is TGCGCCAGCAGTCGTACCTATCAGGGTAAGAATGGAAATTCACCCCTCCACTTT.

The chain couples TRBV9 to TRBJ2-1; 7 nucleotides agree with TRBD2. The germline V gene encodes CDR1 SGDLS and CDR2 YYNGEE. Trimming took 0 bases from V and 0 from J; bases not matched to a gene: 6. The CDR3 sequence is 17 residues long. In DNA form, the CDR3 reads TGTGCCAGCAGCGTAGGGGGGGGGTCCAGCTCCTACAATGAGCAGTTCTTC. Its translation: CASSVGGGSSSYNEQFF. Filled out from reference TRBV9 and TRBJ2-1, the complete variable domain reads DSGVTQTPKHLITATGQRVTLRCSPRSGDLSVYWYQQSLDQGLQFLIQYYNGEERAKGNILERFSAQQFPDLHSELNLSSLELGDSALYFCASSVGGGSSSYNEQFFGPGTRLTVL.

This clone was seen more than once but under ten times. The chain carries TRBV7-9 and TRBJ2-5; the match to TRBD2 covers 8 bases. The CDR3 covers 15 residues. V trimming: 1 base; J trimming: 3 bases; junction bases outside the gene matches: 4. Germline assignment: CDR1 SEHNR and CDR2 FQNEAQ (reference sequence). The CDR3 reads CASSLVTSGKETQYF. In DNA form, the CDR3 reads TGTGCCAGCAGCTTAGTAACTAGCGGTAAAGAGACCCAGTACTTC.

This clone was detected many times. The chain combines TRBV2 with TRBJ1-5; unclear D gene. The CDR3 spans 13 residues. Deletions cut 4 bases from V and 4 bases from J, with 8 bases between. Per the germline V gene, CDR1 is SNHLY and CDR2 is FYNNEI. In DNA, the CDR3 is TGTGCCAGCAGTGCTACCCTTAATCAGCCCCAGCATTTT. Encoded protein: CASSATLNQPQHF. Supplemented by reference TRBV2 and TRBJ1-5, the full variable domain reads EPEVTQTPSHQVTQMGQEVILRCVPISNHLYFYWYRQILGQKVEFLVSFYNNEISEKSEIFDDQFSVERPDGSNFTLKIRSTKLEDSAMYFCASSATLNQPQHFGDGTRLSIL.

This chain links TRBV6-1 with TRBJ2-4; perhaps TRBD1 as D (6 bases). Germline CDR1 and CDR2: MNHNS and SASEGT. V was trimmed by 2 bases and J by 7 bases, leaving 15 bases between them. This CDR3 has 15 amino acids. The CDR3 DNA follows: TGTGCCAGCAGTGAAAGCGGTCTCCAGGGGAACATTCAGTACTTC. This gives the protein CASSESGLQGNIQYF.

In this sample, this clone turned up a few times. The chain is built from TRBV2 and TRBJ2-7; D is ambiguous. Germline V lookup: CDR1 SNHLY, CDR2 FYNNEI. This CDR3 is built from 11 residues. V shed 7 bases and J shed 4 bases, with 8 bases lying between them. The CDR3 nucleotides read TGTGCCAGCACCCTTTCGTACGAGCAGTACTTC. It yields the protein CASTLSYEQYF.